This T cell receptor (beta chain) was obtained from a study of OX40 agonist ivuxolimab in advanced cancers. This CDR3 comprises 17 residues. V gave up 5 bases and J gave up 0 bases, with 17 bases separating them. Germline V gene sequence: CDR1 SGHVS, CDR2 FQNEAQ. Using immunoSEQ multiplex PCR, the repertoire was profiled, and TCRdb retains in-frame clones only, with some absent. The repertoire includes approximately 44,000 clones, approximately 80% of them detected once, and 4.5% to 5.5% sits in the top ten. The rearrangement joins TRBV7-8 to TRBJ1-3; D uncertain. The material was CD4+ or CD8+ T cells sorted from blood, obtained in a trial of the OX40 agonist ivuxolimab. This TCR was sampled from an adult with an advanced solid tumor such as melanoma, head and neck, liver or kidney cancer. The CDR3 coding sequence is TGTGCCAGCAGCCCGCTAGGTGGAACCACCTCTGGAAACACCATATATTTT. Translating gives CASSPLGGTTSGNTIYF.